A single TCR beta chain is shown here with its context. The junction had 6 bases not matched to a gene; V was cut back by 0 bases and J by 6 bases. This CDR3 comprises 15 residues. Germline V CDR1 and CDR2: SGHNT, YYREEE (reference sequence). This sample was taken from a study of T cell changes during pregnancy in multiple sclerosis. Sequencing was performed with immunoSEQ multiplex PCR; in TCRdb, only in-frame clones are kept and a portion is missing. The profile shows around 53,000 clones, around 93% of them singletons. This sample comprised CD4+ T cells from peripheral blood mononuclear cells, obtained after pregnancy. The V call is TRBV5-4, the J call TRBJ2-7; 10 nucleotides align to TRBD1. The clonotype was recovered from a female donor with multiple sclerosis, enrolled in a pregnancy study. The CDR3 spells CASSLGGTGVPEQYF. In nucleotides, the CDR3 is TGTGCCAGCAGCTTGGGGGGGACAGGGGTCCCCGAGCAGTACTTC.